Listed here is a single T cell receptor (beta chain). This entry comes from a study of blood T cell repertoires in COVID-19. TCRdb's copy holds only in-frame clones and misses some; the assay was immunoSEQ multiplex PCR. The sample shows around 450,000 clones, 70% to 90% of them seen only once. CDR1 SGHKS and CDR2 YYEKEE come from the germline V gene (reference sequence). There are 14 residues in the CDR3. V shed 4 bases and J shed 10 bases, with 18 bases lying between them. The TCR comes from a woman aged 18-29 years with acute COVID-19. The J gene is TRBJ2-1, the V gene TRBV5-5; TRBD2 is a possible D gene (5 bases). Sequencing input: PBMCs or T cells enriched from blood (not recorded which). The CDR3 nucleotides read TGTGCCAGCAGCACCCTAGCCAAACTTGGGGAGCAGTTCTTC. Translation gives CASSTLAKLGEQFF.